These T cell receptor beta chains were read from a single sample in a study of response to subunit inactivated influenza vaccine. TCRdb reprocessed the RT-PCR reads via MiXCR and lists one record per CDR3 protein. This sample has about 160,000 distinct CDR3 sequences; 11% occur once, and the top ten carry around an eighth. The input for sequencing was non-naive T cells sorted from PBMCs, taken roughly 47 days after vaccination. Source of these receptors: a man between 45 and 60 years old who received an inactivated influenza vaccine. Each CDR3 is given with its conserved first and last residue. The D gene is left open where the match is weak. Clone size is not always given. Where it is, it says once, few, many or a class for expanded clones.

j_call: TRBJ2-1
d_call: TRBD2
v_call: TRBV5-5
cdr3_length: 16
clone_size: many
cdr3_nt: TGTGCCAGCAGCTCCCTCCGGGGGGGCCAATGGAATGAGCAGTTCTTC
cdr3_aa: CASSSLRGGQWNEQFF

j_call: TRBJ2-2
d_call: .
v_call: TRBV5-1
cdr3_length: 15
clone_size: many
cdr3_nt: TGCGCCAGCAGCTGGGCCCGGGGTAACACCGGGGAGCTGTTTTTT
cdr3_aa: CASSWARGNTGELFF

j_call: TRBJ1-2
d_call: .
v_call: TRBV11-2
cdr3_length: 13
clone_size: many
cdr3_nt: TGTGCCAGCAGCTTAGGGGGAACTGGTGGCTACACCTTC
cdr3_aa: CASSLGGTGGYTF

j_call: TRBJ2-1
d_call: TRBD2
v_call: TRBV15
cdr3_length: 15
clone_size: many
cdr3_nt: TGTGCCACCACCCCCCGGGCGGGGGGGCGGAATGAGCAGTTCTTC
cdr3_aa: CATTPRAGGRNEQFF

j_call: TRBJ2-2
d_call: .
v_call: TRBV7-9
cdr3_length: 14
clone_size: many
cdr3_nt: TGTGCCAGCAACCTCGGCGTCTCGTCCGGGGAGCTGTTTTTT
cdr3_aa: CASNLGVSSGELFF

j_call: TRBJ2-7
d_call: TRBD1
v_call: TRBV29-1
cdr3_length: 13
clone_size: .
cdr3_nt: TGCAGCGTTGGGGGACAGGGGCCCTACGAGCAGTACTTC
cdr3_aa: CSVGGQGPYEQYF

j_call: TRBJ1-2
d_call: .
v_call: TRBV6-5
cdr3_length: 15
clone_size: few
cdr3_nt: TGTGCCAGCAGTTACACCTACAGGGATACCTATGGCTACACCTTC
cdr3_aa: CASSYTYRDTYGYTF

j_call: TRBJ1-6
d_call: .
v_call: TRBV19
cdr3_length: 12
clone_size: few
cdr3_nt: TGTGCCAGTAGTAAGGTCAGAAGACCCCTCCACTTT
cdr3_aa: CASSKVRRPLHF

j_call: TRBJ2-1
d_call: TRBD1
v_call: TRBV6-2/TRBV6-3
cdr3_length: 16
clone_size: few
cdr3_nt: TGTGCCAGCAGTAAACTCGGGACAGGGGTTAACAATGAGCAGTTCTTC
cdr3_aa: CASSKLGTGVNNEQFF

j_call: TRBJ1-1
d_call: TRBD1
v_call: TRBV4-3
cdr3_length: 18
clone_size: .
cdr3_nt: TGCGCCAGCAGCCAAGATCTCGGGACAGGGGTATTGAACACTGAAGCTTTCTTT
cdr3_aa: CASSQDLGTGVLNTEAFF

j_call: TRBJ2-2
d_call: .
v_call: TRBV9
cdr3_length: 14
clone_size: few
cdr3_nt: TGTGCCAGCCAACAGAGAGCGAACACCGGGGAGCTGTTTTTT
cdr3_aa: CASQQRANTGELFF

j_call: TRBJ2-7
d_call: TRBD2
v_call: TRBV6-4
cdr3_length: 13
clone_size: .
cdr3_nt: TGTGCCAGCGCGGGGAGGGTTCTAGACGAGCAGTACTTC
cdr3_aa: CASAGRVLDEQYF

j_call: TRBJ2-1
d_call: TRBD2
v_call: TRBV7-9
cdr3_length: 13
clone_size: .
cdr3_nt: TGTGCCAGCAGCCGGACTAGCTACAATGAGCAGTTCTTC
cdr3_aa: CASSRTSYNEQFF

j_call: TRBJ2-2
d_call: TRBD2
v_call: TRBV15
cdr3_length: 18
clone_size: few
cdr3_nt: TGTGCCACCAGCTCAAAGGAGGAGGGAGGGGACGGCACCGGGGAGCTGTTTTTT
cdr3_aa: CATSSKEEGGDGTGELFF

j_call: TRBJ2-5
d_call: .
v_call: TRBV28
cdr3_length: 16
clone_size: .
cdr3_nt: TGTGCCAGCGATCCAGGACGCGGTGGGTACCAAGAGACCCAGTACTTC
cdr3_aa: CASDPGRGGYQETQYF

j_call: TRBJ2-1
d_call: TRBD2
v_call: TRBV7-6
cdr3_length: 19
clone_size: medium-sized
cdr3_nt: TGTGCCAGCAGCTTAGATGGGACTAGCGGGAGAAAGGGAGACAATGAGCAGTTCTTC
cdr3_aa: CASSLDGTSGRKGDNEQFF

j_call: TRBJ1-3
d_call: .
v_call: TRBV12-3/TRBV12-4
cdr3_length: 14
clone_size: many
cdr3_nt: TGTGCCAGCAGATCTACAGGGCCTGGAAACACCATATATTTT
cdr3_aa: CASRSTGPGNTIYF

j_call: TRBJ2-7
d_call: .
v_call: TRBV7-6
cdr3_length: 11
clone_size: .
cdr3_nt: TGTGCCAGCAGCTTAACCGGGGAGCAGTACTTC
cdr3_aa: CASSLTGEQYF

j_call: TRBJ2-7
d_call: .
v_call: TRBV2
cdr3_length: 14
clone_size: many
cdr3_nt: TGTGCCAGCATGTATCAGGGTATATCCTACGAGCAGTACTTC
cdr3_aa: CASMYQGISYEQYF

j_call: TRBJ1-6
d_call: .
v_call: TRBV30
cdr3_length: 15
clone_size: few
cdr3_nt: TGTGCCTGGAGAAAGACAGGTCGAGTCGGTTCACCCCTCCACTTT
cdr3_aa: CAWRKTGRVGSPLHF

j_call: TRBJ2-1
d_call: .
v_call: TRBV5-5
cdr3_length: 15
clone_size: many
cdr3_nt: TGTGCCAGCACCCTGGGTTGGGACTCCTACAATGAGCAGTTCTTC
cdr3_aa: CASTLGWDSYNEQFF

j_call: TRBJ1-1
d_call: .
v_call: TRBV6-2/TRBV6-3
cdr3_length: 15
clone_size: many
cdr3_nt: TGTGCCAGCAGTTACACGGCAGGGGCCAACACTGAAGCTTTCTTT
cdr3_aa: CASSYTAGANTEAFF

j_call: TRBJ2-1
d_call: .
v_call: TRBV7-9
cdr3_length: 14
clone_size: .
cdr3_nt: TGTGCCAGCAGCCAACAGGACTACCTAAGCGAGCAGTTCTTC
cdr3_aa: CASSQQDYLSEQFF

j_call: TRBJ1-1
d_call: .
v_call: TRBV11-2
cdr3_length: 14
clone_size: few
cdr3_nt: TGTGCCAGCAGCTTAGCCGCGGACAGCCCTGAAGCTTTCTTT
cdr3_aa: CASSLAADSPEAFF

j_call: TRBJ1-4
d_call: .
v_call: TRBV6-5
cdr3_length: 15
clone_size: .
cdr3_nt: TGTGCCAGCAGTTACGGCGGACAGCCTAATGAAAAACTGTTTTTT
cdr3_aa: CASSYGGQPNEKLFF

j_call: TRBJ2-5
d_call: TRBD1
v_call: TRBV14
cdr3_length: 16
clone_size: few
cdr3_nt: TGTGCCAGCAGCTCAATAACAGGGGGTCTTGTCGAGACCCAGTACTTC
cdr3_aa: CASSSITGGLVETQYF

j_call: TRBJ2-3
d_call: .
v_call: TRBV5-1
cdr3_length: 14
clone_size: many
cdr3_nt: TGCGCCAGCAGCTTAGGACCAAGCACAGATACGCAGTATTTT
cdr3_aa: CASSLGPSTDTQYF

j_call: TRBJ2-3
d_call: TRBD2
v_call: TRBV4-3
cdr3_length: 16
clone_size: many
cdr3_nt: TGCGCCAGCAGCCAGGGTCCTAGCGGGAACACAGATACGCAGTATTTT
cdr3_aa: CASSQGPSGNTDTQYF

j_call: TRBJ2-1
d_call: .
v_call: TRBV7-9
cdr3_length: 15
clone_size: .
cdr3_nt: TGTGCCAGCAGCTCCGGACAGAGGCAGTACAATGAGCAGTTCTTC
cdr3_aa: CASSSGQRQYNEQFF

j_call: TRBJ2-1
d_call: TRBD2
v_call: TRBV11-2
cdr3_length: 15
clone_size: many
cdr3_nt: TGTGCCAGCAGTCGGACTAGCGGGATAACCAATGAGCAGTTCTTC
cdr3_aa: CASSRTSGITNEQFF

j_call: TRBJ2-5
d_call: .
v_call: TRBV20-1
cdr3_length: 11
clone_size: many
cdr3_nt: TGCAGTGCTGGCCGCCGGGAGACCCAGTACTTC
cdr3_aa: CSAGRRETQYF

j_call: TRBJ2-1
d_call: TRBD2
v_call: TRBV24-1
cdr3_length: 17
clone_size: many
cdr3_nt: TGTGCCACCAGTGAGTCTAGACTAGCGGGGGGGTGGAATGAGCAGTTCTTC
cdr3_aa: CATSESRLAGGWNEQFF

j_call: TRBJ2-2
d_call: .
v_call: TRBV7-3
cdr3_length: 12
clone_size: many
cdr3_nt: TGTGCCAGCAGCATCAACACCGGGGAGCTGTTTTTT
cdr3_aa: CASSINTGELFF

j_call: TRBJ2-3
d_call: TRBD2
v_call: TRBV29-1
cdr3_length: 15
clone_size: many
cdr3_nt: TGCAGCGTCCCCTCGACTAGCGGATACACAGATACGCAGTATTTT
cdr3_aa: CSVPSTSGYTDTQYF

j_call: TRBJ2-7
d_call: TRBD2
v_call: TRBV7-9
cdr3_length: 15
clone_size: few
cdr3_nt: TGTGCCAGCAGCTTCGGGGGAGGGCACTCCTACGAGCAGTACTTC
cdr3_aa: CASSFGGGHSYEQYF

j_call: TRBJ2-3
d_call: .
v_call: TRBV20-1
cdr3_length: 13
clone_size: many
cdr3_nt: TGCAGCACGGACGACTCAAACACAGATACGCAGTATTTT
cdr3_aa: CSTDDSNTDTQYF

j_call: TRBJ2-2
d_call: .
v_call: TRBV6-1
cdr3_length: 14
clone_size: few
cdr3_nt: TGTGCCAGCAGCCCCTCCCGGAACACCGGGGAGCTGTTTTTT
cdr3_aa: CASSPSRNTGELFF

j_call: TRBJ2-5
d_call: .
v_call: TRBV18
cdr3_length: 14
clone_size: few
cdr3_nt: TGTGCCAGCTCACTGTCGAGGGCTGGGGAGACCCAGTACTTC
cdr3_aa: CASSLSRAGETQYF

j_call: TRBJ1-5
d_call: .
v_call: TRBV5-6
cdr3_length: 13
clone_size: many
cdr3_nt: TGTGCCAGCAGCTTGGGATGGGGTCAGCCCCAGCATTTT
cdr3_aa: CASSLGWGQPQHF

j_call: TRBJ2-1
d_call: TRBD1
v_call: TRBV7-8
cdr3_length: 18
clone_size: many
cdr3_nt: TGTGCCAGCAGCTTATGGGCATCAGGACAGGGGTTCCACAATGAGCAGTTCTTC
cdr3_aa: CASSLWASGQGFHNEQFF

j_call: TRBJ1-6
d_call: .
v_call: TRBV7-2
cdr3_length: 13
clone_size: few
cdr3_nt: TGTGCCAGCAGCTTAGCGCGGTATTCACCCCTCCACTTT
cdr3_aa: CASSLARYSPLHF

j_call: TRBJ2-7
d_call: .
v_call: TRBV18
cdr3_length: 14
clone_size: once
cdr3_nt: TGTGCCAGCTCACCCGTGCAGGGTAGCCACGAGCAGTACTTC
cdr3_aa: CASSPVQGSHEQYF

j_call: TRBJ2-3
d_call: TRBD1
v_call: TRBV5-1
cdr3_length: 14
clone_size: few
cdr3_nt: TGCGCCAGCAGCTTGGGACAGGGATCAGATACGCAGTATTTT
cdr3_aa: CASSLGQGSDTQYF

j_call: TRBJ2-3
d_call: .
v_call: TRBV30
cdr3_length: 15
clone_size: .
cdr3_nt: TGTGCCTGGGGTGTACGGTGGGGATTCTCAGATACGCAGTATTTT
cdr3_aa: CAWGVRWGFSDTQYF

j_call: TRBJ2-1
d_call: TRBD2
v_call: TRBV7-2
cdr3_length: 15
clone_size: few
cdr3_nt: TGTGCCAGCAGGACTAGCGGGGGGGCCTGGAATGAGCAGTTCTTC
cdr3_aa: CASRTSGGAWNEQFF

j_call: TRBJ1-3
d_call: .
v_call: TRBV10-3
cdr3_length: 15
clone_size: .
cdr3_nt: TGTGCCATCAGTGAACGGACTGTCTCTGGAAACACCATATATTTT
cdr3_aa: CAISERTVSGNTIYF

j_call: TRBJ2-3
d_call: TRBD2
v_call: TRBV20-1
cdr3_length: 15
clone_size: .
cdr3_nt: TGCAGCAAGTTAGGGGCTAGCGGGGTGACAGATACGCAGTATTTT
cdr3_aa: CSKLGASGVTDTQYF

j_call: TRBJ2-7
d_call: TRBD1
v_call: TRBV7-6
cdr3_length: 15
clone_size: few
cdr3_nt: TGTGCCAGCAGCCCATCCGGACAGGTTGGATACGAGCAGTACTTC
cdr3_aa: CASSPSGQVGYEQYF

j_call: TRBJ2-5
d_call: .
v_call: TRBV5-1
cdr3_length: 13
clone_size: many
cdr3_nt: TGCGCCAGCAGCTTGGGTGGGCCAGAGACCCAGTACTTC
cdr3_aa: CASSLGGPETQYF

j_call: TRBJ2-7
d_call: .
v_call: TRBV5-6
cdr3_length: 14
clone_size: few
cdr3_nt: TGTGCCAGCAGCTTGCAGGGCACGGTACACGAGCAGTACTTC
cdr3_aa: CASSLQGTVHEQYF

j_call: TRBJ2-3
d_call: .
v_call: TRBV5-5
cdr3_length: 13
clone_size: .
cdr3_nt: TGTGCCAGCAGCTTCCGGTCGGACAATACGCAGTATTTT
cdr3_aa: CASSFRSDNTQYF

j_call: TRBJ2-5
d_call: .
v_call: TRBV2
cdr3_length: 13
clone_size: few
cdr3_nt: TGTGCCAGCAGTATTGCAGGGTGGGAGACCCAGTACTTC
cdr3_aa: CASSIAGWETQYF

j_call: TRBJ2-7
d_call: .
v_call: TRBV15
cdr3_length: 14
clone_size: few
cdr3_nt: TGTGCCACCAGCAGAGATAGCACTGCCTACGAGCAGTACTTC
cdr3_aa: CATSRDSTAYEQYF

j_call: TRBJ1-4
d_call: TRBD1
v_call: TRBV12-3/TRBV12-4
cdr3_length: 16
clone_size: few
cdr3_nt: TGTGCCAGCAGTTTAGGAGGAGGGGGCGCGGGTGAAAAACTGTTTTTT
cdr3_aa: CASSLGGGGAGEKLFF

j_call: TRBJ1-4
d_call: .
v_call: TRBV6-6
cdr3_length: 13
clone_size: many
cdr3_nt: TGTGCCAGCAGAGACGACAGGTCTGAAAAACTGTTTTTT
cdr3_aa: CASRDDRSEKLFF